This TCR beta chain is from a study of patients and donors after allogeneic stem cell transplantation. TCRdb reprocessed the RT-PCR reads with MiXCR, giving one entry per CDR3 protein. The sample yields approximately 200,000 distinct CDR3 sequences, less than 50% seen once. This CDR3 has 16 amino acids. Trimming pared 0 bases from V and 0 bases from J, leaving 9 bases between. Per the germline V gene, CDR1 is MGHRA and CDR2 is YSYEKL. The clonotype comes from a human donor who was either an allogeneic HSCT recipient or a stem cell or donor lymphocyte infusion donor (not recorded which). It is not recorded whose cells these are; they may come from a transplant donor. Sequencing input: blood, either unsorted or a sorted T cell fraction (not recorded which). The V gene is TRBV4-1, the J gene TRBJ2-1; D perhaps matches TRBD2 (5 bases). The CDR3 coding sequence is TGCGCCAGCAGCCAAGATATGCGGGCCTCCTACAATGAGCAGTTCTTC. This sequence encodes CASSQDMRASYNEQFF.